Listed below are T cell receptor beta chains from one sample, sequenced in a study of vaccination effects on CD4 cells after COVID-19. Their antigen targets remain unknown. The assay was immunoSEQ multiplex PCR, and TCRdb's table has in-frame clones only and misses some. The sample comprises roughly 45,000 clones, about 75% of which are singletons, and under 30% rests with the top ten. The sample here was CD4+ T cells from PBMCs cultured with a peptide pool, taken before COVID-19 vaccination. The receptors come from a human donor who had a prior SARS-CoV-2 infection. The conserved cysteine and the conserved F or W are not part of the CDR3 here. Clone size is shown for a subset of rows, as once, few, many or a class of expanded clone.

abundance: once
v_gene: TRBV11-3
CDR3aa: ASSFRSNYEQY

abundance: .
v_gene: TRBV11-3
CDR3aa: ASSPRGSSGAQETQY

abundance: few
v_gene: TRBV6-1
CDR3aa: ASSEGRTSGGTDTQY

abundance: few
v_gene: TRBV5-1
CDR3aa: ASGGLAGEDTQY

abundance: .
v_gene: TRBV10-3
CDR3aa: ASQDRSSGNTIY

abundance: .
v_gene: TRBV28
CDR3aa: ASSLNLAAGGGNTEAF

abundance: .
v_gene: TRBV2
CDR3aa: ASSLRTYRETQY

abundance: .
v_gene: TRBV18
CDR3aa: ASSPADQPQH

abundance: .
v_gene: TRBV5-1
CDR3aa: ASSFGTGVAETQY

abundance: few
v_gene: TRBV4-3
CDR3aa: ASSQNNGPGYT

abundance: once
v_gene: TRBV3-1/TRBV3-2
CDR3aa: ASRILGGSGEAF

abundance: .
v_gene: TRBV18
CDR3aa: ASSPTPPSYNEQF

abundance: .
v_gene: TRBV11-2
CDR3aa: ASSDRGQGNTIY

abundance: .
v_gene: TRBV6-5
CDR3aa: ASSYSGLGNQPQH

abundance: .
v_gene: TRBV2
CDR3aa: ASVKGAYETQY

abundance: .
v_gene: TRBV11-2
CDR3aa: ASSSLRTNYEQY

abundance: .
v_gene: TRBV4-3
CDR3aa: ASSQDPRGTDTQY

abundance: .
v_gene: TRBV11-1
CDR3aa: ASSHRGGTLNEQF

abundance: .
v_gene: TRBV5-6
CDR3aa: ASSLVGSGGRTEAF

abundance: .
v_gene: TRBV19
CDR3aa: ASTDRGPHPTEAF

abundance: few
v_gene: TRBV6-5
CDR3aa: ASSPIRGERGYT

abundance: .
v_gene: TRBV5-1
CDR3aa: ASSLGPQGPYSNQPQH

abundance: .
v_gene: TRBV21-1
CDR3aa: ASSIFGGSCNEQY

abundance: .
v_gene: TRBV7-9
CDR3aa: ASSLVTGGGNTIY

abundance: .
v_gene: TRBV27
CDR3aa: ASSETNTGELF

abundance: .
v_gene: TRBV9
CDR3aa: ASSVAGVNTGELF

abundance: .
v_gene: TRBV7-2
CDR3aa: ASSPRGTRANSPLH

abundance: once
v_gene: TRBV5-4
CDR3aa: ASSWGTSEYYNEQF

abundance: once
v_gene: TRBV5-1
CDR3aa: ASSLLPSQNQPQH

abundance: once
v_gene: TRBV6-6
CDR3aa: ASRGRTGGLD

abundance: .
v_gene: TRBV3-1/TRBV3-2
CDR3aa: ASSRTPPCLVAAF

abundance: .
v_gene: TRBV21-1
CDR3aa: ASSLPGQASLAEAF

abundance: few
v_gene: TRBV10-3
CDR3aa: AIRQGNTEAF

abundance: .
v_gene: TRBV18
CDR3aa: ASSPSTGLSNQPQH

abundance: .
v_gene: TRBV7-9
CDR3aa: ASSRAGDTEAF

abundance: .
v_gene: TRBV14
CDR3aa: ASTPQAQGQAF

abundance: .
v_gene: TRBV30
CDR3aa: AWVTFYGYT

abundance: .
v_gene: TRBV3-1/TRBV3-2
CDR3aa: ASSQPGQGDDTQY

abundance: once
v_gene: TRBV7-9
CDR3aa: ASSPSPRGGPWQTQY

abundance: .
v_gene: TRBV9
CDR3aa: ASSLGTSGRGVYEQY

abundance: few
v_gene: TRBV7-2
CDR3aa: ASSPSLAGGQDTQY

abundance: .
v_gene: TRBV6-2/TRBV6-3
CDR3aa: ASSSRTGFGGYT

abundance: .
v_gene: TRBV5-1
CDR3aa: ASSASGVAGANVLT

abundance: .
v_gene: TRBV2
CDR3aa: ASSELPSEQY

abundance: .
v_gene: TRBV30
CDR3aa: ARADSGDTQY

abundance: once
v_gene: TRBV18
CDR3aa: ASSPFAGDSDTQY

abundance: few
v_gene: TRBV6-1
CDR3aa: ASSDWNGDTDTQY

abundance: .
v_gene: TRBV6-5
CDR3aa: ASSSPKAGSYEQY

abundance: .
v_gene: TRBV7-9
CDR3aa: ASSLYGTVTDTQY

abundance: .
v_gene: TRBV5-6
CDR3aa: ASSSGTWTYEQY

abundance: .
v_gene: TRBV5-4
CDR3aa: ASSLAGQPDEKLF

abundance: .
v_gene: TRBV6-5
CDR3aa: ASSLAGGGETQY

abundance: .
v_gene: TRBV15
CDR3aa: ATSRRQGYEQY

abundance: few
v_gene: TRBV7-9
CDR3aa: ASSAGPYNEQF

abundance: .
v_gene: TRBV5-1
CDR3aa: ASSLTGEPYEQY

abundance: .
v_gene: TRBV21-1
CDR3aa: ASSDYFSGGGKYGYT

abundance: .
v_gene: TRBV7-2
CDR3aa: ASSRRTSLYNEQF